The 21 T cell receptor beta chains below come from one sample, sequenced in a study of T cells in localized non-small cell lung cancer. Clones were read by immunoSEQ multiplex PCR, and TCRdb kept only the in-frame ones, dropping some. The sample carries 2,000 to 3,000 clones, roughly 25% recorded once. This specimen was lung tumor tissue, taken before any cancer treatment. These receptor sequences come from a woman aged 40-75 years with stage I lung adenocarcinoma.

The rearrangement uses TRBV11-3 and TRBJ2-2; 7 bases agree with TRBD2. The V gene's germline CDR1 is SGHNT and CDR2 YENEEA. CDR3 length equals 16 residues. The ends lost 3 bases at V and 4 bases at J; junction bases unmatched: 8. The DNA of the CDR3 is TGTGCCAGCAGCTTCTTGATTGGGGAGGGCACCGGGGAGCTGTTTTTT. Residues: CASSFLIGEGTGELFF.

In its sample, this clone ranks as medium-sized. V gene TRBV11-3 combines with J gene TRBJ2-4; D tentatively fits TRBD1 or TRBD2 (5 bases each). The germline V and J ends were trimmed by 5 bases and 0 bases, with 17 bases remaining between them. The germline V gene encodes CDR1 SGHNT and CDR2 YENEEA. The CDR3 covers 17 residues. CDR3 DNA: TGTGCCAGCAGCCGAGGGGCGGGCGATATAGCCAAAAACATTCAGTACTTC. It is translated as CASSRGAGDIAKNIQYF.

V gene TRBV11-3 combines with J gene TRBJ2-1, with D perhaps TRBD2 (5 bases). Germline V lookup: CDR1 SGHNT, CDR2 YENEEA. CDR3 length: 14 amino acids. The V and J ends lost 3 bases and 10 bases respectively, with 16 bases between them. The chain's CDR3 is CASSFSLAGGEQFF. The CDR3, as DNA: TGTGCCAGCAGCTTCTCCCTGGCGGGCGGGGAGCAGTTCTTC.

CDR3 sequence reads: CASREGFLGTGELFF. The CDR3 DNA reads TGTGCCAGCAGAGAAGGGTTTCTTGGGACCGGGGAGCTGTTTTTT. The gene calls are TRBV6-8 and TRBJ2-2, with D unclear. V lost 6 bases, J lost 5 bases, and 16 bases lay in between. There are 15 residues in the CDR3. In germline, CDR1 is MNHGY, CDR2 SAAAGT.

This clone was counted only a few times. This sequence joins TRBV28 and TRBJ2-7; TRBD1 is a possible D gene (6 bases). This CDR3 is 14 amino acids long. The germline gives CDR1 MDHEN, CDR2 SYDVKM. V lost 3 bases to trimming and J lost 3 bases, with 12 bases between them. CDR3 region: CASSLEDRSYEQYF. In nucleotides, the CDR3 is TGTGCCAGCAGTTTGGAGGACAGAAGCTACGAGCAGTACTTC. Supplemented by reference TRBV28 and TRBJ2-7, the full variable domain reads DVKVTQSSRYLVKRTGEKVFLECVQDMDHENMFWYRQDPGLGLRLIYFSYDVKMKEKGDIPEGYSVSREKKERFSLILESASTNQTSMYLCASSLEDRSYEQYFGPGTRLTVT.

This clone is termed large. The V gene is TRBV6-8, the J gene TRBJ2-2; D tentatively fits TRBD1 or TRBD2 (5 bases each). This CDR3 has 17 residues. Trimming took 4 bases from V and 5 from J, leaving 20 bases between them. Per the germline V gene, CDR1 is MNHGY and CDR2 is SAAAGT. CDR3 sequence reads: CASSSPSPRGRTGELFF. CDR3 DNA sequence: TGTGCCAGCAGTTCCCCGAGCCCACGGGGCCGGACCGGGGAGCTGTTTTTT.

This clone was recorded only once. J is TRBJ1-2 and V is TRBV18; TRBD1 might be the D (6 bases). The V gene's germline CDR1 is KGHSH and CDR2 LQKENI. The CDR3 is made up of 14 amino acids. V was trimmed by 3 bases and J by 0 bases, leaving 8 bases between them. The chain's CDR3 is CASSPRTANYGYTF. CDR3 DNA sequence: TGTGCCAGCTCACCTCGGACAGCTAACTATGGCTACACCTTC.

This chain connects TRBV6-8 to TRBJ2-2; tentative D call: TRBD1 (6 bases). The CDR3 is made up of 14 amino acids. CDR1 and CDR2 from the germline V gene are MNHGY and SAAAGT. V lost 7 bases and J lost 2, with 11 bases in between. The CDR3 loop is CASNYRANTGELFF. The CDR3 DNA follows: TGTGCCAGCAACTACAGGGCCAACACCGGGGAGCTGTTTTTT.

Only a few counts were recorded for this clone. V gene TRBV19 combines with J gene TRBJ2-1; a possible D gene is TRBD2 (5 bases). Trimming shortened V by 7 bases and J by 5 bases, and 12 bases separated the two germline ends. This CDR3 contains 13 residues. Germline values: CDR1 LNHDA, CDR2 SQIVND (reference sequence). The CDR3 DNA follows: TGTGCCAGTACCAGCGGATGGAACAATGAGCAGTTCTTC. Translating it yields CASTSGWNNEQFF.

This clone was detected a few times. The chain joins TRBV9 to TRBJ2-5, with D possibly being TRBD2 (6 bases). Germline CDR1 reads SGDLS; CDR2 reads YYNGEE. This CDR3 is 15 amino acids long. V was shortened by 4 bases and J by 1 base, with 14 bases between the two germline ends. The chain's CDR3 is CASSFIAAPQETQYF. DNA of the CDR3: TGTGCCAGCAGCTTCATAGCGGCGCCCCAAGAGACCCAGTACTTC.

The J gene is TRBJ2-7, the V gene TRBV28; 8 bases line up with TRBD2. Germline V gives CDR1 MDHEN, CDR2 SYDVKM. With 5 bases clipped from V and 3 bases from J, the junction kept 6 bases outside the gene matches. This CDR3 has 14 amino acids. The CDR3 nucleotides read TGTGCCAGCAGTGAAAGCGGGGGAATCTACGAGCAGTACTTC. Translation gives CASSESGGIYEQYF.

There are a few counts of this clone. V usage is TRBV6-8 and J usage is TRBJ2-1, with 8 bases that match TRBD1. V gave up 5 bases and J gave up 2 bases; unmatched junction bases: 2. The CDR3 runs to 14 residues. Germline lookup yields CDR1 MNHGY and CDR2 SAAAGT. The CDR3 region has the DNA TGTGCCAGCAGTGGGGGACAGGCCTACAATGAGCAGTTCTTC. Protein: CASSGGQAYNEQFF.

The chain uses TRBV6-8 and TRBJ2-1; either TRBD1 or TRBD2 may supply D (5 bases each). Germline V CDR1 and CDR2: MNHGY, SAAAGT. This CDR3 has 15 residues. The germline V and J ends were trimmed by 0 bases and 8 bases, with 14 bases remaining between them. The CDR3 sequence is CASSYSTGRGYEQFF. In DNA form, the CDR3 reads TGTGCCAGCAGTTACTCGACGGGACGGGGTTATGAGCAGTTCTTC.

V and J are TRBV14 and TRBJ2-1, with 8 bases lining up with TRBD1. The CDR3 extends over 18 amino acids. Germline assignment: CDR1 SGHDN and CDR2 FVKESK. Trimming removed 4 bases from V and 1 base from J; junction bases left unmatched: 12. The CDR3 region is CASSLSNPRDRSYNEQFF. The CDR3 DNA reads TGTGCCAGCAGCCTCAGCAACCCGCGGGACAGGTCCTACAATGAGCAGTTCTTC.

This clone has more than one count but fewer than ten. CDR3 coding DNA: TGTGCCAGCAGCTCAGGGGACCCCACAGATACGCAGTATTTT. Translating it yields CASSSGDPTDTQYF. The chain combines TRBV11-3 with TRBJ2-3; possibly TRBD1 for D (6 bases). V dropped 4 bases and J dropped 2 bases, with 10 bases sitting between them. CDR1 and CDR2 from the germline V gene are SGHNT and YENEEA. The CDR3 has 14 amino acids.

The chain recombines TRBV2 with TRBJ2-1; D assignment may be TRBD1 or TRBD2 (5 bases each). In germline, CDR1 is SNHLY, CDR2 FYNNEI. Trimming pared 4 bases from V and 9 bases from J, leaving 19 bases between. The CDR3 loop spans 15 amino acids. CDR3 residues: CASSVGDGPLGEQFF. CDR3 bases: TGTGCCAGCAGTGTCGGGGACGGTCCTCTGGGTGAGCAGTTCTTC.

This chain connects TRBV28 to TRBJ2-5; 8 nucleotides agree with TRBD2. The V gene's germline CDR1 is MDHEN and CDR2 SYDVKM. The V gene end was trimmed by 5 bases and the J gene end by 5 bases; junction bases not matched to a gene: 13. The CDR3 runs 16 residues. CDR3 residues: CASSPRDGREWETQYF. The CDR3 DNA follows: TGTGCCAGCAGTCCGCGTGACGGGAGGGAATGGGAGACCCAGTACTTC.

J is TRBJ1-1 and V is TRBV18; tentatively, D is TRBD1 (6 bases). Trimming took off 11 bases at V and 5 bases at J, with 21 bases between the two ends. The germline CDR1 and CDR2 sequences are KGHSH and LQKENI. The CDR3 covers 14 residues. This CDR3 is CASDRRGAYTEAFF. The CDR3 coding sequence is TGTGCCTCAGACAGGCGGGGGGCGTATACTGAAGCTTTCTTT.

This chain links TRBV5-1 with TRBJ2-1; 11 bases map to TRBD1. CDR3 length: 17 amino acids. CDR1 and CDR2 from the germline V gene are SGHRS and YFSETQ. The V segment lost 3 bases and the J segment 13 bases; nucleotides outside the gene matches: 18. The CDR3 DNA is TGCGCCAGCAGCTATGTTACCGGGACAGGGGGTTACAATGGCCAGTTCTTC. Translated: CASSYVTGTGGYNGQFF.

This clone has just a few counts. The chain has TRBV6-8 and TRBJ2-7, with 8 bases lining up with TRBD1. V trimming: 5 bases; J trimming: 2 bases; junction bases outside the gene matches: 8. In germline, CDR1 is MNHGY, CDR2 SAAAGT. The CDR3 is made up of 15 amino acids. CDR3 sequence (DNA): TGTGCCAGCAGTGTTTCAGGGGGCAGTCCCTACGAGCAGTACTTC. Its translation: CASSVSGGSPYEQYF.

This clone has more than one count but fewer than ten. J is TRBJ2-5 and V is TRBV4-1, with 11 bases aligning to TRBD2. V lost 4 bases to trimming and J lost 2 bases; unmatched junction nucleotides: 6. The CDR3 consists of 16 residues. Germline lookup yields CDR1 MGHRA and CDR2 YSYEKL. The CDR3 DNA sequence: TGCGCCAGCAGCCTCGTAGCGGGAGGGGGTCAAGAGACCCAGTACTTC. It specifies CASSLVAGGGQETQYF.